This T cell receptor (beta chain) comes out of a study of blood T cell repertoires in COVID-19. About the study: Sites across the United States, Italy and Spain contributed samples from acute and convalescent COVID-19. T cells, B-cell-depleted T cells, or PBMCs provided the cDNA or gDNA that served as material.

In the original analysis: Amplification from reference gene primers served as the basis for estimated nucleated cell counts. The table came from immunoSEQ multiplex PCR; TCRdb's copy has only in-frame clones and leaves some out. Clone size and the V and J calls come from that table; the DNA yielded D and trimming. The sample lists 130,000 or so clones, 88% occurring once. Germline CDR1 LGHNA, CDR2 YSLEER. The CDR3 is 12 residues long. The V gene lost 3 bases and the J gene lost 5 bases, with 8 bases spanning the gap. Material for sequencing was peripheral blood. The sequence was obtained from a man aged 70-80 years with active COVID-19. The chain combines TRBV4-3 with TRBJ2-7; D is unresolved. The CDR3 sequence is CASSHAGHEQYF. In nucleotides, the CDR3 is TGCGCCAGCAGCCACGCAGGCCACGAGCAGTACTTC.